Included here is one T cell receptor (beta chain) sequence, with context. Measured with immunoSEQ multiplex PCR; TCRdb has only the in-frame clones, and not every one. The profile shows about 490,000 clones, less than 80% of them singletons. The CDR3 covers 12 residues. Trimming left V 4 bases short and J 5 bases short, with 11 bases between. CDR1 is SQVTM, CDR2 ANQGSEA, per germline. Adult donors, all healthy and HIV-negative, had no recent acute infections or vaccinations. Every donor, a Caucasian adult, lived in Nashville, Tennessee. The unsorted samples had roughly 86 million PBMCs used for genomic DNA. The record originates from a study of shared clonotypes between healthy human individuals.

The sequenced sample consisted of PBMCs. This receptor was taken from a woman in her thirties or forties in good health. Some clones in this sample may be carry-over from other donors' samples. V usage is TRBV29-1 and J usage is TRBJ2-5; tentatively, D is TRBD1 (5 bases). CDR3 protein: CSVVLAGETQYF. The DNA of the CDR3 is TGCAGCGTTGTGTTAGCAGGGGAGACCCAGTACTTC.